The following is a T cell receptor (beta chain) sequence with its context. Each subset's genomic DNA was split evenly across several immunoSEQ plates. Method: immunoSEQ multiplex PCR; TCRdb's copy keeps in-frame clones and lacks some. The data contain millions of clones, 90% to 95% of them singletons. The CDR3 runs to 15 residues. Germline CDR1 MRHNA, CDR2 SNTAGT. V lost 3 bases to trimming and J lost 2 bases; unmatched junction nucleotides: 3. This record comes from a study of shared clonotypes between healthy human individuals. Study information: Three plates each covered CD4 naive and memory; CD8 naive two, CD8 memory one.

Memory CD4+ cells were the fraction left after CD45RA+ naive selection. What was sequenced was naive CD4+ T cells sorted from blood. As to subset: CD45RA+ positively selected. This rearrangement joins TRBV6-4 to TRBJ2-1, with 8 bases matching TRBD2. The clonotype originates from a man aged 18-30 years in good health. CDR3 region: CASSDRGGPYNEQFF. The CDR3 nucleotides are TGTGCCAGCAGTGATCGGGGGGGCCCCTACAATGAGCAGTTCTTC.